What follows describes a single T cell receptor beta chain. Its antigen is unknown. Germline lookup yields CDR1 SGHDT and CDR2 YYEEEE. Trimming cost V 0 bases and J 11 bases, with 15 bases left between them. This CDR3 has 14 residues. This sample was taken from a study of T cell repertoires in cytomegalovirus infection. Points from the study as a whole: It was HLA-C-restricted CMV-specific TCR beta clonotypes that dominated the response ex vivo.

A single record per CDR3 protein comes from TCRdb applying MiXCR to the reads. Seen here are approximately 990,000 distinct CDR3 sequences, about a third observed once, and the top ten hold about 14%. The sample in question was cultured CD8+ T cells from PBMCs, obtained from culture after CMV antigen stimulation. The sequence derives from a human donor in good health (CMV status not recorded). Some clones in this sample may be carry-over from other donors' samples. V and J are TRBV5-6 and TRBJ2-1; D might be TRBD1 (5 bases). CDR3 DNA: TGTGCCAGCAGCTTGGTCGCTTGGCTGGGGCAGCAGTTCTTC. Its translation is CASSLVAWLGQQFF.